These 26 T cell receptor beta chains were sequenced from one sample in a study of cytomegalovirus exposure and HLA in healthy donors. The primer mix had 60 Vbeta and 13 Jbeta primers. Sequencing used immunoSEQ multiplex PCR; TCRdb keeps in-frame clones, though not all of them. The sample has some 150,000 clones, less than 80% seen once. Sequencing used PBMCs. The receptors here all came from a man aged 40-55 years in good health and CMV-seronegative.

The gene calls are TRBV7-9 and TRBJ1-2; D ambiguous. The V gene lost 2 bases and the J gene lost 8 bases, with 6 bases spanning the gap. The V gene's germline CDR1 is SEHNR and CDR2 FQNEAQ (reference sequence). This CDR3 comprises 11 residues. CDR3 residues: CASSLLIGYTF. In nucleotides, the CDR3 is TGTGCCAGCAGCTTATTAATAGGCTACACCTTC.

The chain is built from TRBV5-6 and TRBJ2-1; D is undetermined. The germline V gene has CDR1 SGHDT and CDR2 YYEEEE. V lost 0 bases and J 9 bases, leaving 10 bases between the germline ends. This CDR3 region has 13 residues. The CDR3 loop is CASSLAQRVEQFF. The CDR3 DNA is TGTGCCAGCAGCTTGGCCCAACGAGTTGAGCAGTTCTTC.

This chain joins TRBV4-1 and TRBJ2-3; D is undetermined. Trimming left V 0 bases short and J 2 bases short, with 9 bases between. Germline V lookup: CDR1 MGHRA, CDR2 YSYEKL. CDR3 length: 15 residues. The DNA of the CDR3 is TGCGCCAGCAGCCAAGACCACTGGGCCACAGATACGCAGTATTTT. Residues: CASSQDHWATDTQYF.

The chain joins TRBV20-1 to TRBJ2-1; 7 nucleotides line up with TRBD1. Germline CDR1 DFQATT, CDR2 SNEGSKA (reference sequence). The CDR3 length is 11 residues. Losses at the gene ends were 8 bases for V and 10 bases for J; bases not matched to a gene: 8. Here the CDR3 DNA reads TGCAGTCGTTTAAGGGGGCAAGAGCAGTTCTTC. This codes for CSRLRGQEQFF.

This CDR3 reads CASTDSGARTQYF. CDR3 in DNA: TGTGCCAGCACTGACAGCGGGGCGCGGACCCAGTACTTC. The V and J genes are TRBV6-5 and TRBJ2-5, with 7 bases aligning to TRBD2. This CDR3 region has 13 residues. With V trimmed by 7 bases and J by 7 bases, 9 bases remained unmatched. Germline values: CDR1 MNHEY, CDR2 SVGAGI.

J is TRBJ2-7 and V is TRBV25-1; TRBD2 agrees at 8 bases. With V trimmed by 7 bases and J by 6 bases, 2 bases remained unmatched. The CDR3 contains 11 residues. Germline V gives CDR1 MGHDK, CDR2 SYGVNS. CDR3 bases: TGTGCCAGCAATAGCGGGGTCGAGCAGTACTTC. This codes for CASNSGVEQYF.

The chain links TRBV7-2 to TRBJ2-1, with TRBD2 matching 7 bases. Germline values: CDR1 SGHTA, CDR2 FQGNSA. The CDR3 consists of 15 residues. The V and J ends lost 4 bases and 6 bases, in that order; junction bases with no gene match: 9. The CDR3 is CASSSAGLPFNEQFF. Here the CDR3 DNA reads TGTGCCAGCAGCTCCGCGGGACTACCCTTCAATGAGCAGTTCTTC.

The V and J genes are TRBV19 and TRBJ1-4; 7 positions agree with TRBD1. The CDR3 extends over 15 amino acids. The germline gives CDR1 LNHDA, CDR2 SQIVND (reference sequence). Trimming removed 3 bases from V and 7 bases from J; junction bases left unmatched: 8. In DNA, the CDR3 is TGTGCCAGTAGTATGGGCTACAGGGGTAGTGAAAAACTGTTTTTT. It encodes CASSMGYRGSEKLFF.

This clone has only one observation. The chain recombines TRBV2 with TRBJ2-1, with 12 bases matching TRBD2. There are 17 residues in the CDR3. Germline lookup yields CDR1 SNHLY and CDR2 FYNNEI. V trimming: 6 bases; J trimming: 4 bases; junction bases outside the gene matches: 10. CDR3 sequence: CASRYLAGGALYNEQFF. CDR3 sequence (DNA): TGTGCCAGCAGATATCTAGCGGGGGGGGCGTTATACAATGAGCAGTTCTTC.

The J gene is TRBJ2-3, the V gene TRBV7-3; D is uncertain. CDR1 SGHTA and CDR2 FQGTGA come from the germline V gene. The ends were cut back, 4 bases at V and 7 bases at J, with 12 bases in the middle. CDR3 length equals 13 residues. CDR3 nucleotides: TGTGCCAGCAGCTCCGCGGCGAAGTATACGCAGTATTTT. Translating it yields CASSSAAKYTQYF.

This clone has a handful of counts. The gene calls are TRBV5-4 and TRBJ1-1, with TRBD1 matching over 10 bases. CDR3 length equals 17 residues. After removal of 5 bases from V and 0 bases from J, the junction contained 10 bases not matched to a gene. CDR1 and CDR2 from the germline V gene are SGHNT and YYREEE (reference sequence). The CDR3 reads CASSLGTGVFMNTEAFF. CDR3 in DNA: TGTGCCAGCAGTCTCGGGACAGGGGTCTTCATGAACACTGAAGCTTTCTTT.

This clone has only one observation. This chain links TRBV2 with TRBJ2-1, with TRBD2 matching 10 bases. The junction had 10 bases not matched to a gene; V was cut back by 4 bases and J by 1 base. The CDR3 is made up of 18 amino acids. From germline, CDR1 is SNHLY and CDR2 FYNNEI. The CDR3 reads CASSVPTGTSVSYNEQFF. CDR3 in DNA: TGTGCCAGCAGTGTCCCGACCGGGACTAGCGTATCCTACAATGAGCAGTTCTTC.

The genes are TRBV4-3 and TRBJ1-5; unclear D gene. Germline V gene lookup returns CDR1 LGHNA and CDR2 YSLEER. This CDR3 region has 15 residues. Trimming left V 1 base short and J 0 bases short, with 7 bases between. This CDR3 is CASSQGTGSNQPQHF. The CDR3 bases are TGCGCCAGCAGCCAAGGTACGGGTAGCAATCAGCCCCAGCATTTT.

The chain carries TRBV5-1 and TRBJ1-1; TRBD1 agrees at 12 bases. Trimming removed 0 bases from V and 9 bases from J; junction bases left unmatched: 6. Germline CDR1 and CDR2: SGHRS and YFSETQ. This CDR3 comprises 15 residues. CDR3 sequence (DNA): TGCGCCAGCAGCTTGGCCGTGGGACAGGGGGCACAAGCTTTCTTT. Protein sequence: CASSLAVGQGAQAFF.

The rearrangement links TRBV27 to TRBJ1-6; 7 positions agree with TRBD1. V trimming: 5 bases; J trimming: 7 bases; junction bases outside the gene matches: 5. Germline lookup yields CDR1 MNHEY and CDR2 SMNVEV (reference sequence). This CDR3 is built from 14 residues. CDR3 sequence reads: CASSEQGKNSPLHF. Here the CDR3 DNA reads TGTGCCAGCAGTGAACAGGGGAAGAATTCACCCCTCCACTTT.

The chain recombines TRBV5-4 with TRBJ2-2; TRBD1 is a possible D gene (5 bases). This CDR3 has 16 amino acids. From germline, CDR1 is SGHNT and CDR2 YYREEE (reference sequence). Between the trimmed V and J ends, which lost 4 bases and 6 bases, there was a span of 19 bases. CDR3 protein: CASSPGGAMWAGELFF. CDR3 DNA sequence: TGTGCCAGCAGCCCCGGTGGGGCAATGTGGGCCGGGGAGCTGTTTTTT. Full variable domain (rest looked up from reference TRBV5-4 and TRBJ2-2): ETGVTQSPTHLIKTRGQQVTLRCSSQSGHNTVSWYQQALGQGPQFIFQYYREEENGRGNFPPRFSGLQFPNYSSELNVNALELDDSALYLCASSPGGAMWAGELFFGEGSRLTVL.

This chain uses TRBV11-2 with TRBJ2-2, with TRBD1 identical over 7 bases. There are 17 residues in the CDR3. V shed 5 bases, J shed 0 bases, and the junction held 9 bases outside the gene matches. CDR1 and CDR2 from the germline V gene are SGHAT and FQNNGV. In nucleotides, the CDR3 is TGTGCCAGCAGCCACGGGGCAGGGGGAACGAACACCGGGGAGCTGTTTTTT. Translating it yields CASSHGAGGTNTGELFF.

CDR3 bases: TGTGCCAGCAGGGGGACAGGACTAGCGGGGGGCGGCGAGCAGTACTTC. This gives the protein CASRGTGLAGGGEQYF. The rearrangement uses TRBV2 and TRBJ2-7; 14 bases line up with TRBD2. CDR3 length: 16 amino acids. Germline CDR1 is SNHLY and CDR2 is FYNNEI. The J segment lost 6 bases and the V segment lost 6 bases, leaving 10 bases of the junction unmatched.

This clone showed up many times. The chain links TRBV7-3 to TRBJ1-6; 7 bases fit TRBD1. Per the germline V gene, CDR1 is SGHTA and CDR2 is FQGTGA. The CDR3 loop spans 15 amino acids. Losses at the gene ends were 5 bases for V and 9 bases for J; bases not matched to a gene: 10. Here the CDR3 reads CASSAEGASTSPLHF. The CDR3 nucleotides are TGTGCCAGCAGCGCCGAGGGGGCCTCCACTTCACCCCTCCACTTT.

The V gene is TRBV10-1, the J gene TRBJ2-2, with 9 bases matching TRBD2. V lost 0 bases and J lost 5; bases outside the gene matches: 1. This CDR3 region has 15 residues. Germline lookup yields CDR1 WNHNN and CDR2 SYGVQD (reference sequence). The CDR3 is CASSESLAGTGELFF. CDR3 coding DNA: TGCGCCAGCAGTGAGTCGCTAGCGGGGACCGGGGAGCTGTTTTTT.

CDR3: CASSRDTRPTQYF. The CDR3 DNA is TGTGCCAGCAGCCGGGACACCCGTCCGACCCAGTACTTC. V gene TRBV7-9 combines with J gene TRBJ2-5, with a weak D call TRBD1 (6 bases). Trimming removed 5 bases at V and 7 bases at J, with 14 bases between. Germline CDR1 is SEHNR and CDR2 is FQNEAQ (reference sequence). This CDR3 has 13 amino acids. Variable domain in full (rest from reference TRBV7-9 and TRBJ2-5): DTGVSQNPRHKITKRGQNVTFRCDPISEHNRLYWYRQTLGQGPEFLTYFQNEAQLEKSRLLSDRFSAERPKGSFSTLEIQRTEQGDSAMYLCASSRDTRPTQYFGPGTRLLVL.

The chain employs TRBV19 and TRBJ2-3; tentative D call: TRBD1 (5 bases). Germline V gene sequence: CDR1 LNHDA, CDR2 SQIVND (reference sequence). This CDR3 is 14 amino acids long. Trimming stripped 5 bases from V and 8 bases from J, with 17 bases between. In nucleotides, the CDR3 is TGTGCCAGTAGTTTCGGACAAGGCCTCGGTACGCAGTATTTT. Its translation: CASSFGQGLGTQYF.

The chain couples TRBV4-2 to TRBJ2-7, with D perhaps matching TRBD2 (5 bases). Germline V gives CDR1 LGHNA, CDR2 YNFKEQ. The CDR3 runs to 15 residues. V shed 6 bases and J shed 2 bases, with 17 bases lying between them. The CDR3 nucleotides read TGTGCCAGCAGGCTGTCGGCGGCCGGGGCCTACGAGCAGTACTTC. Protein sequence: CASRLSAAGAYEQYF.

CDR3 residues: CASSPRTSGGSDTQYF. In DNA form, the CDR3 reads TGTGCCAGCAGTCCAAGGACTAGCGGGGGGTCCGATACGCAGTATTTT. The chain has TRBV2 and TRBJ2-3, with TRBD2 identical over 14 bases. The CDR3 loop spans 16 amino acids. CDR1 is SNHLY and CDR2 is FYNNEI in the germline V gene. Trimming removed 5 bases from V and 6 bases from J; junction bases left unmatched: 7.

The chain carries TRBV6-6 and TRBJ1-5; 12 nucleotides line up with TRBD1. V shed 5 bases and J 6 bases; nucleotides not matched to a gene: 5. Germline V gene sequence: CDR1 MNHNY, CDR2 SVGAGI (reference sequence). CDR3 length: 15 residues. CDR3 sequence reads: CASSAGTGGVQPQHF. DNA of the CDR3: TGTGCCAGCAGTGCCGGGACAGGGGGCGTTCAGCCCCAGCATTTT.

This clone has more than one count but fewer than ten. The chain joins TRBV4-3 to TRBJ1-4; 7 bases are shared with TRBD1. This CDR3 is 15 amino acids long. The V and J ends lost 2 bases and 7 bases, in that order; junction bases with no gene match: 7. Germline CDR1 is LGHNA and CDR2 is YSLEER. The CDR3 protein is CASSQSDRAGEKLFF. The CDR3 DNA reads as TGCGCCAGCAGCCAATCTGACAGGGCTGGTGAAAAACTGTTTTTT.